This TCR beta chain came from a study of T cell responses to AZD1222 COVID-19 vaccine (dated by TCRdb to the early 2020s). Looking at the study overall: AZD1222 recipients given second doses at about 4 weeks or at about 12 weeks were pooled, since spike-specific TCR depth and breadth were not found to differ between the two schedules. TCR sequencing covered some 250 trial participants: around 210 given two doses of AZD1222 and 26 given two doses of MenACWY control vaccine. Trial participants were enrolled by age into subgroups of 18-55, 56-69 and 70-plus years, and roughly 150, 30 and 60 TCR-sequenced participants, respectively, were included in these subgroups.

The CDR3 regions of human TCRbeta chains were analyzed by immunosequencing. For the original study's pipeline: TCRs in the repertoires were compared against a reference library of SARS-CoV-2-specific TCRs that had been generated with the MIRA antigen-specificity platform. Breadth was defined as the fraction of unique TCRs that were SARS-CoV-2-associated. Depth was defined as the fraction of total T cells that were SARS-CoV-2-associated. Each spike-specific TCR was assigned to its reactive spike region and to a CD4 or CD8 class using the MIRA data. Log10-transformed breadth and depth values were compared by one-way ANOVA with Sidak's multiple comparisons tests. TCRdb's version of the immuneACCESS table is confined to in-frame rearrangements and falls short of the full clone set. An unresolved V gene accounts for under half of the shortfall where checked; the remainder is of unknown origin. The DNA was the basis for D and trimming; V, J and clone size are from that table. Across this sample there are around 97,000 clones, with over 75% seen only once. Clones ranked in the top ten supply approximately 20% of the sample.

Sample time point, as interpreted from the label and publication: baseline before first vaccination. The vaccinee samples were drawn from two UK trials, COV001 and COV002, one of which was a single-blind randomized controlled phase 2/3 trial testing AZD1222 (ChAdOx1 nCoV-19) in healthy adults. Trial participant PBMC samples were collected at day 0 and day 28 after the second dose for TCRbeta chain sequencing. This clone showed up just a few times. Its antigen is still unknown. Base-call qualities are not available, and no considerably larger clone is one nucleotide away. Points the paper makes about the study in general: In the small 56-69-year group, the increase in depth fell short of significance, most likely because of low power. Conclusions about previously exposed vaccinees were limited because only a handful of AZD1222 recipients were SARS-CoV-2 seropositive at baseline. Most participants were white British and females outnumbered males, and the authors suggested that clonal diversity may have been underestimated. Vaccine-associated CD4 TCRs spanned the whole spike protein, with dominant responses in regions 160-218 and 743-854. Reportedly, close to half of the unique spike-specific TCRs recognized epitopes lying outside the regions that are mutated in the B.1.351 and B.1.1.7 variants. After two AZD1222 doses, both the breadth and the depth of spike-specific TCRs were significantly higher than at day 0 and than in MenACWY recipients. Because no samples from the day 14 peak response were available, repertoires could be characterized only after the peak T cell response.

The CDR3 holds 13 amino acids from the cysteine to the phenylalanine. Left in the record is the CDR3 DNA by itself, 39 bases read in frame from the first base. CDR1 and CDR2 were assigned from the germline V gene as SGHTA and FQGNSA. Trimming removed 2 bases from V and 6 bases from J, leaving 10 bases between the germline ends. The TCR comes from an adult in good health. Here the chain combines TRBV7-2 and TRBJ1-1, with an unclear D gene assignment. Here the sequenced sample was peripheral blood, taken on day 0 of AZD1222 vaccination. CDR3 loop: CASSLLAGAEAFF. The sequenced DNA is TGTGCCAGCAGCTTACTCGCAGGTGCTGAAGCTTTCTTT.